One sample yielded the 6 T cell receptor beta chains listed below, sequenced in a study of stem cell transplantation in POMP-related autoinflammatory disease. Some clones are missing from TCRdb's copy, which holds only in-frame ones; the method was immunoSEQ multiplex PCR. In the table there are tens of thousands of clones, approximately 90% of which are singletons. The sample consisted of CD4+ T cells from PBMCs, taken after stem cell transplantation. These receptor sequences come from a human patient with POMP-related autoinflammation and immune dysregulation (PRAID). Among the T cells, some may be from the graft donor.

The chain links TRBV11-3 to TRBJ2-3; TRBD2 matches at 11 bases. Germline V gene lookup returns CDR1 SGHNT and CDR2 YENEEA. V lost 2 bases, J lost 5 bases, and 3 bases stayed unmatched. The CDR3 length is 15 residues. CDR3 loop: CASSLFSGRGDTQYF. The CDR3 DNA reads TGTGCCAGCAGCTTATTTAGCGGGAGGGGAGATACGCAGTATTTT.

This clone was found once. The CDR3 DNA reads TGTGCCAGCAGGCAGGGTCCCAATCAGCCCCAGCATTTT. It specifies CASRQGPNQPQHF. This chain links TRBV6-5 with TRBJ1-5, with D possibly TRBD1 on 5 matching bases. V was cut by 6 bases and J by 3 bases, with 9 bases left in between. CDR1 is MNHEY and CDR2 is SVGAGI in the germline V gene. The CDR3 is 13 amino acids.

This chain connects TRBV4-2 to TRBJ1-1; 7 bases match TRBD1. CDR3 length: 15 amino acids. J was trimmed by 5 bases and V by 1 base; bases with no gene match: 7. Germline CDR1 reads LGHNA; CDR2 reads YNFKEQ. The CDR3 sequence: CASSQGQQGKTEAFF. The CDR3 DNA follows: TGTGCCAGCAGCCAAGGCCAACAGGGGAAAACTGAAGCTTTCTTT.

This clone appeared once. The CDR3 protein is CATSDFSGVTDTQYF. The CDR3 coding sequence is TGTGCCACCAGTGATTTTTCGGGAGTAACAGATACGCAGTATTTT. The chain carries TRBV24-1 and TRBJ2-3; tentatively, D is TRBD2 (6 bases). V lost 1 base and J lost 3, with 10 bases in between. Germline V gene sequence: CDR1 KGHDR, CDR2 SFDVKD. This CDR3 has 15 amino acids.

The chain carries TRBV28 and TRBJ2-5; 9 nucleotides match TRBD1. The length of the CDR3 is 16 residues. The germline V gene encodes CDR1 MDHEN and CDR2 SYDVKM. The V and J ends lost 3 bases and 1 base, in that order; junction bases with no gene match: 6. CDR3 coding DNA: TGTGCCAGCAGTTTCGGCGACAGGGGGTCCCAAGAGACCCAGTACTTC. This translates into CASSFGDRGSQETQYF.

V usage is TRBV4-1 and J usage is TRBJ2-3; D remains ambiguous. V lost 3 bases to trimming and J lost 2 bases, with 3 bases between them. Germline CDR1 and CDR2: MGHRA and YSYEKL. CDR3 length equals 12 residues. CDR3 loop: CASSHITDTQYF. CDR3 sequence (DNA): TGCGCCAGCAGCCATATCACAGATACGCAGTATTTT.